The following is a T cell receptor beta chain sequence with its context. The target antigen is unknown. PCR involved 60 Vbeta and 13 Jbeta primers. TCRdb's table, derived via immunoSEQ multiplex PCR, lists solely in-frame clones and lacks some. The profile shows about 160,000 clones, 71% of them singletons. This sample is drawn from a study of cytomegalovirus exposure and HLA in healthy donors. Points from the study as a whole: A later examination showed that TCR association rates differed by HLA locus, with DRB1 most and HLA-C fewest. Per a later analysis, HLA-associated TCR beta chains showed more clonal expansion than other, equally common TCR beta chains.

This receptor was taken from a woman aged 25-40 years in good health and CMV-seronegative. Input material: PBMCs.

Here the CDR3 DNA reads TGTGCCAGCAGTGGGGACAGAGCCTACGAGCAGTACTTC. This translates into CASSGDRAYEQYF. V gene TRBV6-1 combines with J gene TRBJ2-7; 7 positions match TRBD1. CDR1 and CDR2 from the germline V gene are MNHNS and SASEGT. Trimming removed 4 bases from V and 2 bases from J; junction bases left unmatched: 2. The CDR3 consists of 13 residues.